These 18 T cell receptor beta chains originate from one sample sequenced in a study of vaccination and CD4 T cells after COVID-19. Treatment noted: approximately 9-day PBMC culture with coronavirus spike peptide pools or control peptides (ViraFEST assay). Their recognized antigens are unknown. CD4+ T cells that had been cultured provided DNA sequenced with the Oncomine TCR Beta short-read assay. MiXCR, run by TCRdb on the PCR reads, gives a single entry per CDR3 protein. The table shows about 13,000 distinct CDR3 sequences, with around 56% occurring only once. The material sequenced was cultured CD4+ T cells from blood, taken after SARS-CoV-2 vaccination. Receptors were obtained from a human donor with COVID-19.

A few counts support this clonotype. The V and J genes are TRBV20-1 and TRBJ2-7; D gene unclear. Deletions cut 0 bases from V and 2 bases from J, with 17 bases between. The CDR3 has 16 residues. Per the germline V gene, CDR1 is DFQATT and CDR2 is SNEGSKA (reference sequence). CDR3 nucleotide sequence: TGCAGTGCTAGAGATAGCTCCCGGTTAAACCCCTACGAGCAGTACTTC. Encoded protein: CSARDSSRLNPYEQYF.

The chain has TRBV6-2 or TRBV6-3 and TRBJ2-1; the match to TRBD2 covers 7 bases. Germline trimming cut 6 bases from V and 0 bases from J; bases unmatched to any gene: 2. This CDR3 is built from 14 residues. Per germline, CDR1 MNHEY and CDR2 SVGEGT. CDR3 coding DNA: TGTGCCAGCAGGCCGGGGGGCTCCTACAATGAGCAGTTCTTC. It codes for CASRPGGSYNEQFF.

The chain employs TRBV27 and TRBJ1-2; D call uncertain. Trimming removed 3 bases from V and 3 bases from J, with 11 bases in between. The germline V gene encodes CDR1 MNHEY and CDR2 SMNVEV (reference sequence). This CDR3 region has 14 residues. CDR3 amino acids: CASSLTGRYYGYTF. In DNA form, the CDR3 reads TGTGCCAGCAGTTTGACCGGAAGATACTATGGCTACACCTTC.

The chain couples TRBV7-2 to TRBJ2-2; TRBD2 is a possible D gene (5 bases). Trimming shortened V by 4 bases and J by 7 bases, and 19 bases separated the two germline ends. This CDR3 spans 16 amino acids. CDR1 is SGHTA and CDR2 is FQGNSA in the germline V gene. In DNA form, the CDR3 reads TGTGCCAGCAGCTCCGCGCGGGCCGACTCGGGCGGGGAGCTGTTTTTT. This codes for CASSSARADSGGELFF. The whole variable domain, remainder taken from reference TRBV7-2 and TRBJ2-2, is GAGVSQSPSNKVTEKGKDVELRCDPISGHTALYWYRQSLGQGLEFLIYFQGNSAPDKSGLPSDRFSAERTGGSVSTLTIQRTQQEDSAVYLCASSSARADSGGELFFGEGSRLTVL.

CDR3 amino acids: CASSEALIRQGYGYTF. In nucleotides, the CDR3 is TGTGCCAGCAGTGAAGCCCTAATACGACAGGGCTATGGCTACACCTTC. The chain is built from TRBV6-1 and TRBJ1-2, with 7 positions matching TRBD1. CDR3 length: 16 amino acids. Germline lookup yields CDR1 MNHNS and CDR2 SASEGT. The V segment lost 0 bases and the J segment 4 bases; nucleotides outside the gene matches: 8.

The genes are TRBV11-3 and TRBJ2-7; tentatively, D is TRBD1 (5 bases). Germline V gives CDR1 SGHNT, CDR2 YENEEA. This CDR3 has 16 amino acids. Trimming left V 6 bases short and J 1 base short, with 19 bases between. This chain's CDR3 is CASSQEVWGGSYEQYF. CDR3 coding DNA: TGTGCCAGCAGTCAAGAGGTGTGGGGCGGTTCCTACGAGCAGTACTTC.

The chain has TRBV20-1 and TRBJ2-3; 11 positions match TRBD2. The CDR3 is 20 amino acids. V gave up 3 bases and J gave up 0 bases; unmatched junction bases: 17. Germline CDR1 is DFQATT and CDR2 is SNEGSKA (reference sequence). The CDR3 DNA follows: TGCAGTGCTAGGGCCACCCGGCTAGCGGGGGGAATAACTAGCACAGATACGCAGTATTTT. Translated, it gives CSARATRLAGGITSTDTQYF.

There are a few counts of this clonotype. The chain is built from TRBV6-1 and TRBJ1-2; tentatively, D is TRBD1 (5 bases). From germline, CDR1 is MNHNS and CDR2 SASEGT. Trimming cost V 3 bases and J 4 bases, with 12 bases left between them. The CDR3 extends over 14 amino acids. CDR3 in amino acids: CASSESQGSYGYTF. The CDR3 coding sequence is TGTGCCAGCAGTGAGAGTCAGGGAAGCTATGGCTACACCTTC.

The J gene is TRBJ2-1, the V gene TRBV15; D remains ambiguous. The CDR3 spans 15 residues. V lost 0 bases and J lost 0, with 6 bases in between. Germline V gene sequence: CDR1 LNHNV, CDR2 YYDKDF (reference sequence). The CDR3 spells CATSRDRSSYNEQFF. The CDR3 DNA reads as TGTGCCACCAGCAGAGATCGGAGCTCCTACAATGAGCAGTTCTTC.

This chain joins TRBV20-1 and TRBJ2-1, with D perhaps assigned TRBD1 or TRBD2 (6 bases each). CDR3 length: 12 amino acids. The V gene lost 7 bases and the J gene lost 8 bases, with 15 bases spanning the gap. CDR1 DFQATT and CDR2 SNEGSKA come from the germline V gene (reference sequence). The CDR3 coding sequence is TGCAGTGTTATCGGGGGCCAAGATGAGCAGTTCTTC. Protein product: CSVIGGQDEQFF.

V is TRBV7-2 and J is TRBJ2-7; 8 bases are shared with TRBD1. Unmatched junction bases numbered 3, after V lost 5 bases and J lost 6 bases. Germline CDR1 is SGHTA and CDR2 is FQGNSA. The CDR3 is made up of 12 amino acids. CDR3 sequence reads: CASSGQGGEQYF. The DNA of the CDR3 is TGTGCCAGCAGCGGACAGGGAGGCGAGCAGTACTTC.

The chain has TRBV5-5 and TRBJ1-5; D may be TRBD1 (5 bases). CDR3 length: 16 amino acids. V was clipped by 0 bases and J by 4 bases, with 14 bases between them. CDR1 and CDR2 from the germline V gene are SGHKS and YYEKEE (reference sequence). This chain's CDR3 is CASSLAVVSGNQPQHF. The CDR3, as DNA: TGTGCCAGCAGCTTGGCCGTAGTGTCAGGGAATCAGCCCCAGCATTTT.

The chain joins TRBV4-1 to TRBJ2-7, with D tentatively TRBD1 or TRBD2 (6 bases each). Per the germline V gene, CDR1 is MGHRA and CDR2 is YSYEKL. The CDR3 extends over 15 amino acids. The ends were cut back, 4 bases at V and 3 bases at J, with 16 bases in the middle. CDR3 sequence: CASSRSGAANYEQYF. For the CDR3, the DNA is TGCGCCAGCAGCCGATCGGGGGCGGCAAACTACGAGCAGTACTTC.

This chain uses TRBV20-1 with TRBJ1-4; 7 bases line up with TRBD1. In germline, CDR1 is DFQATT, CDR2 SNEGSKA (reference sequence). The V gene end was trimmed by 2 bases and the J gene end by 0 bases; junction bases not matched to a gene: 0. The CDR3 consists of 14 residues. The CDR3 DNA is TGCAGTGCTAGAACAGGGGCAACTAATGAAAAACTGTTTTTT. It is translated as CSARTGATNEKLFF.

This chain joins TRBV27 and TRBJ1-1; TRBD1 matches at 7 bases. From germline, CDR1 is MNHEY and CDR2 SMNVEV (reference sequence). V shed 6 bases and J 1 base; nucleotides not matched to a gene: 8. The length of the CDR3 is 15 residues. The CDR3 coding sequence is TGTGCCAGCAGCCCCTCCCGGACAGGGAACACTGAAGCTTTCTTT. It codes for CASSPSRTGNTEAFF.

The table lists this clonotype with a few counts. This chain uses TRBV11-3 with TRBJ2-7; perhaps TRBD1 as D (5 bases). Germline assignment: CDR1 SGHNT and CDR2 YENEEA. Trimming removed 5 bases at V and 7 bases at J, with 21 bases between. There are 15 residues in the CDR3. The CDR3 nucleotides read TGTGCCAGCAGCCAAACACCAAGTGGGGCACGGGAGCAGTACTTC. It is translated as CASSQTPSGAREQYF.

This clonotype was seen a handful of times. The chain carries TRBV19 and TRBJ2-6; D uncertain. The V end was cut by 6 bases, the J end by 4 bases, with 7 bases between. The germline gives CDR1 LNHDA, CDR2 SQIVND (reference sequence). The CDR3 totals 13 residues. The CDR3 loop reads CASSETGANVLTF. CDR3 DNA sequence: TGTGCCAGTAGCGAGACAGGGGCCAACGTCCTGACTTTC.

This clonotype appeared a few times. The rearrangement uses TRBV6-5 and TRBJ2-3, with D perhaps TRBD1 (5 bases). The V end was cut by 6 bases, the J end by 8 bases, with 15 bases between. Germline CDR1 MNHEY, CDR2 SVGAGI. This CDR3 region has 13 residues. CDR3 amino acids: CASRYDGQPTQYF. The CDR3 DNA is TGTGCCAGCAGGTACGACGGACAACCTACGCAGTATTTT.